This T cell receptor beta chain was sequenced in a study of cytomegalovirus exposure and HLA in healthy donors. Study-level points and caveats: When analyzed later, the rates of TCR association showed variation by HLA locus, with DRB1 the most and HLA-C the fewest. There were some public TCRs occurring in many donors, but most TCR sequences were rare. Trimming of TCR beta V- and J-genes showed a link, identified in a later analysis, to a missense DCLRE1C variant. Earlier analysis yielded a pattern in which most TCR beta V segments were productive about 90% or about 30% of the time.

The PCR ran on 60 Vbeta and 13 Jbeta primers. The table came from immunoSEQ multiplex PCR; TCRdb's copy has only in-frame clones and leaves some out. This repertoire shows 85,000 to 100,000 clones, around nine tenths found once; its top ten account for about a tenth. As to this clone: Antigen specificity is unknown.

With 3 bases clipped from V and 7 bases from J, the junction kept 15 bases outside the gene matches. CDR3 size: 15 residues. From germline, CDR1 is GTSNPN and CDR2 SVGIG (reference sequence). The TCR comes from a man aged 30 to 39 in good health and CMV-seropositive. The specimen sequenced was PBMCs. This chain joins TRBV30 and TRBJ2-7; TRBD1 matches at 7 bases. For the CDR3, the DNA is TGTGCCTGGAGCGACCCAGACAGGGTAGTTAGGGAGCAGTACTTC. Its translation is CAWSDPDRVVREQYF.